What follows are 16 T cell receptor beta chains derived from one specimen sequenced in a study of T cell responses to AZD1222 COVID-19 vaccine. Method: immunoSEQ multiplex PCR; TCRdb's copy keeps in-frame clones and lacks some. Here the sample spans about 180,000 clones, 85% to 90% being singletons. The specimen comprised peripheral blood, sampled on day 0 of AZD1222 vaccination. These receptor sequences come from an adult in good health.

CDR3: CASSRAGGSYNEQFF. CDR3 coding DNA: TGTGCCAGCAGCCGAGCGGGGGGGTCATACAATGAGCAGTTCTTC. This sequence joins TRBV14 and TRBJ2-1; TRBD2 aligns across 10 bases. J was trimmed by 4 bases and V by 4 bases; bases with no gene match: 4. Germline CDR1 is SGHDN and CDR2 is FVKESK. CDR3 length: 15 amino acids. Full variable domain (remainder filled in from reference TRBV14 and TRBJ2-1): EAGVTQFPSHSVIEKGQTVTLRCDPISGHDNLYWYRRVMGKEIKFLLHFVKESKQDESGMPNNRFLAERTGGTYSTLKVQPAELEDSGVYFCASSRAGGSYNEQFFGPGTRLTVL.

The chain has TRBV18 and TRBJ1-1; no clear D. This CDR3 has 13 residues. V was clipped by 3 bases and J by 6 bases, with 11 bases between them. Germline V gives CDR1 KGHSH, CDR2 LQKENI. The chain's CDR3 is CASSPNSVPEAFF. CDR3 nucleotide sequence: TGTGCCAGCTCACCTAACAGTGTTCCTGAAGCTTTCTTT. Filled out from reference TRBV18 and TRBJ1-1, the complete variable domain reads NAGVMQNPRHLVRRRGQEARLRCSPMKGHSHVYWYRQLPEEGLKFMVYLQKENIIDESGMPKERFSAEFPKEGPSILRIQQVVRGDSAAYFCASSPNSVPEAFFGQGTRLTVV.

The sample holds a few counts of this clone. J is TRBJ1-6 and V is TRBV7-2, with a weak D call TRBD1 (6 bases). In germline, CDR1 is SGHTA, CDR2 FQGNSA. This CDR3 contains 13 residues. The V end lost 2 bases, the J end lost 16 bases, and 15 bases lay between the germline ends. The CDR3 sequence is CASSLHGGAILHF. In nucleotides, the CDR3 is TGTGCCAGCAGCTTACACGGGGGGGCCATTCTCCACTTT.

As DNA, the CDR3 is TGTGCCAGCAGCCAGAAACCCACGAATCGGGGGGGGAACGATGAGCAGTTCTTC. It yields the protein CASSQKPTNRGGNDEQFF. V and J are TRBV3-1 (or the pseudogene TRBV3-2) and TRBJ2-1, with 8 bases fitting TRBD2. CDR3 length equals 18 residues. Germline CDR1 and CDR2: LGHDT and YNNKEL (reference sequence). With V trimmed by 3 bases and J by 8 bases, 18 bases remained unmatched.

Note on this clone: One junction end does not reproduce the germline sequence, and a read error may be involved. The CDR3 region has the DNA TGTGCCAGCAGCATACCCGGGATAACCTCACCCAATTTT. Translating it yields CASSIPGITSPNF. The rearrangement uses TRBV7-3 and TRBJ2-3, with a weak D call TRBD2 (5 bases). Germline V gene lookup returns CDR1 SGHTA and CDR2 FQGTGA. The CDR3 runs 13 residues.

V usage is TRBV3-1 (or the pseudogene TRBV3-2) and J usage is TRBJ1-5, with a tentative D call TRBD1 (6 bases). V dropped 1 base and J dropped 6 bases, with 10 bases sitting between them. CDR1 is LGHDT, CDR2 YNNKEL, per germline (reference sequence). CDR3 length: 14 amino acids. As DNA, the CDR3 is TGTGCCAGCAGCCAAGCAGGGGTTGGTCAGCCCCAGCATTTT. This codes for CASSQAGVGQPQHF.

V usage is TRBV7-8 and J usage is TRBJ2-5; D remains ambiguous. The CDR3 consists of 13 residues. Germline V gene lookup returns CDR1 SGHVS and CDR2 FQNEAQ. With 3 bases removed from V and 5 bases from J, the gap between germline ends came to 10 bases. The CDR3 DNA sequence: TGTGCCAGCAGCTTTGCAGCCCCCGAGACCCAGTACTTC. Its translation is CASSFAAPETQYF. The entire variable domain, with the rest obtained from reference TRBV7-8 and TRBJ2-5, is as follows: GAGVSQSPRYKVAKRGQDVALRCDPISGHVSLFWYQQALGQGPEFLTYFQNEAQLDKSGLPSDRFFAERPEGSVSTLKIQRTQQEDSAVYLCASSFAAPETQYFGPGTRLLVL.

V is TRBV2 and J is TRBJ2-3, with 8 bases identical to TRBD2. Per germline, CDR1 SNHLY and CDR2 FYNNEI. V shed 1 base, J shed 5 bases, and the junction held 5 bases outside the gene matches. The CDR3 has 15 amino acids. The CDR3 DNA reads TGTGCCAGCAGTGAAGGGGCGGGGGGCCAAGATACGCAGTATTTT. It yields the protein CASSEGAGGQDTQYF.

The J gene is TRBJ2-5, the V gene TRBV2; D gene uncertain. Trimming stripped 1 base from V and 1 base from J, with 10 bases between. The CDR3 sequence is 15 residues long. Germline CDR1 is SNHLY and CDR2 is FYNNEI. The CDR3 DNA follows: TGTGCCAGCAGTGAAGTTGGGGTTAGCCAAGAGACCCAGTACTTC. Translating gives CASSEVGVSQETQYF.

The sample holds one count of this clone. The chain employs TRBV28 and TRBJ1-3; D is ambiguous. This CDR3 spans 14 amino acids. The V end was cut by 7 bases, the J end by 4 bases, with 14 bases between. Germline V gene sequence: CDR1 MDHEN, CDR2 SYDVKM. CDR3 region: CASTRRGDGNTIYF. In DNA form, the CDR3 reads TGTGCCAGCACTCGACGAGGAGACGGAAACACCATATATTTT.

The chain links TRBV5-1 to TRBJ1-3; D is undetermined. The germline V gene encodes CDR1 SGHRS and CDR2 YFSETQ. CDR3 length: 16 amino acids. V gave up 2 bases and J gave up 0 bases, with 12 bases separating them. CDR3 region: CASSLIGRDSGNTIYF. The CDR3 DNA sequence: TGCGCCAGCAGCTTAATCGGCCGCGACTCTGGAAACACCATATATTTT.

The V call is TRBV15, the J call TRBJ2-5, with a tentative D call TRBD1 (5 bases). CDR3 size: 16 residues. V lost 3 bases and J 0 bases, leaving 14 bases between the germline ends. Germline CDR1 is LNHNV and CDR2 is YYDKDF (reference sequence). The CDR3, as DNA: TGTGCCACCAGCAGCTTCATCACAGGACACCAAGAGACCCAGTACTTC. This sequence encodes CATSSFITGHQETQYF. The full variable domain, rest sourced from reference TRBV15 and TRBJ2-5, is DAMVIQNPRYQVTQFGKPVTLSCSQTLNHNVMYWYQQKSSQAPKLLFHYYDKDFNNEADTPDNFQSRRPNTSFCFLDIRSPGLGDTAMYLCATSSFITGHQETQYFGPGTRLLVL.

The chain has TRBV4-3 and TRBJ2-7; 11 bases map to TRBD1. The J segment lost 3 bases and the V segment lost 3 bases, leaving 4 bases of the junction unmatched. Germline CDR1 LGHNA, CDR2 YSLEER. The CDR3 sequence is 15 residues long. This CDR3 reads CASSQGQGEFYEQYF. The CDR3, as DNA: TGCGCCAGCAGCCAGGGACAGGGGGAGTTCTACGAGCAGTACTTC.

The chain is built from TRBV11-2 and TRBJ2-7; D tentatively reads TRBD1 or TRBD2 (6 bases each). V lost 2 bases and J 6 bases, leaving 17 bases between the germline ends. Germline V lookup: CDR1 SGHAT, CDR2 FQNNGV. The CDR3 spans 15 residues. Here the CDR3 DNA reads TGTGCCAGCAGCTTATCGGCCCGGGGGCCGATCGAGCAGTACTTC. It yields the protein CASSLSARGPIEQYF.

The V gene is TRBV30, the J gene TRBJ1-6; D is possibly TRBD1 (6 bases). In germline, CDR1 is GTSNPN, CDR2 SVGIG (reference sequence). V dropped 0 bases and J dropped 8 bases, with 8 bases sitting between them. This CDR3 has 13 residues. The CDR3 is CAWSVQGDSPLHF. The DNA for the CDR3 is TGTGCCTGGAGTGTACAGGGCGATTCACCCCTCCACTTT.

CDR3 residues: CSASRPRGGSTYNEQFF. The CDR3 nucleotides read TGCAGTGCTAGTCGCCCCCGCGGGGGATCAACCTACAATGAGCAGTTCTTC. This chain links TRBV20-1 with TRBJ2-1; 7 nucleotides agree with TRBD2. The CDR3 is made up of 17 amino acids. Germline CDR1 DFQATT, CDR2 SNEGSKA (reference sequence). Unmatched junction bases numbered 13, after V lost 3 bases and J lost 2 bases.